This TCR beta chain was profiled in a study of OX40 agonist ivuxolimab in advanced cancers. Study at large: Under the entry rules, prior anti-PD-1, anti-PD-L1 or anti-CTLA-4 therapy was allowed, and about 38% had some.

Clones were sequenced by immunoSEQ multiplex PCR, and TCRdb holds only the in-frame ones, with some missing. Here the sample spans approximately 40,000 clones, 70% to 90% being singletons. This CDR3 has 14 amino acids. Germline assignment: CDR1 KGHSH and CDR2 LQKENI. The V end was cut by 2 bases, the J end by 10 bases, with 17 bases between. The chain has TRBV18 and TRBJ1-1, with D maybe TRBD1 (5 bases). The clonotype originates from an adult with an advanced solid tumor such as melanoma, head and neck, liver or kidney cancer. The source material was CD4+ or CD8+ T cells sorted from blood, sampled in a trial of the OX40 agonist ivuxolimab. This chain's CDR3 is CASSPVQQPGGAFF. DNA for the CDR3: TGTGCCAGCTCACCAGTTCAGCAACCTGGGGGAGCTTTCTTT.